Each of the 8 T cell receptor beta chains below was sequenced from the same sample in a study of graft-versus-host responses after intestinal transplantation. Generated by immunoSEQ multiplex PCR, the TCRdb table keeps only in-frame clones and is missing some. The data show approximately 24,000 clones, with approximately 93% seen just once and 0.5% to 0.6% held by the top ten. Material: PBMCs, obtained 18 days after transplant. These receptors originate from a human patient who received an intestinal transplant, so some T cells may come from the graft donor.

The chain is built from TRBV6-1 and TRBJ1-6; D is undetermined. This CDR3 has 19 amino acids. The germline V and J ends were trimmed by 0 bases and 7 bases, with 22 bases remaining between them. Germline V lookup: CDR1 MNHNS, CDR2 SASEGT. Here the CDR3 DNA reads TGTGCCAGCAGTGAAGCGCTGGATAGGGTTAGGGTCGGGAATTCACCCCTCCACTTT. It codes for CASSEALDRVRVGNSPLHF.

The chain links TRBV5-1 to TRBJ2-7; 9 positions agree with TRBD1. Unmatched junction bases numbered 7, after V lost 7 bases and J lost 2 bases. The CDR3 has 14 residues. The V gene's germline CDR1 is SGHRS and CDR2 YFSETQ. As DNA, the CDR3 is TGCGCCAGCTCCGCCGGGACAGGGACCTACGAGCAGTACTTC. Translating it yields CASSAGTGTYEQYF.

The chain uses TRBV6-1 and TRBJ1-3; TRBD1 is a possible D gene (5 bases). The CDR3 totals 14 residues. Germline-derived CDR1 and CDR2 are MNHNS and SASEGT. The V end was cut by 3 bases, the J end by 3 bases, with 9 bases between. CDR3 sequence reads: CASSDGGRGNTIYF. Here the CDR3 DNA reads TGTGCCAGCAGTGATGGGGGTCGTGGAAACACCATATATTTT.

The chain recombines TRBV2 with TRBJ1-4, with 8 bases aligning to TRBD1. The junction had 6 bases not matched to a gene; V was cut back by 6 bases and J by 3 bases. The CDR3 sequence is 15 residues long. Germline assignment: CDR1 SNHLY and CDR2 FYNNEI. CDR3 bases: TGTGCCAGCAGGGCCCTGACAGGGGCTAATGAAAAACTGTTTTTT. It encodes CASRALTGANEKLFF.

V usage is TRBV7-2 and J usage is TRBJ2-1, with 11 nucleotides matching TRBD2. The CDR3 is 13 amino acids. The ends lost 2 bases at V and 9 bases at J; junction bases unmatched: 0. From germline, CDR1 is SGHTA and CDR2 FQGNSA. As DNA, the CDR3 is TGTGCCAGCAGCTTACTAGCGGGGGGTGAGCAGTTCTTC. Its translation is CASSLLAGGEQFF.

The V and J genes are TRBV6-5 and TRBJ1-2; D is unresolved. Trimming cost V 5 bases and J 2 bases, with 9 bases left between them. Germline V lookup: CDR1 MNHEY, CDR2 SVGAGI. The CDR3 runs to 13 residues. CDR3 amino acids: CASSRAGNYGYTF. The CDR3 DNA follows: TGTGCCAGCAGTCGTGCGGGGAACTATGGCTACACCTTC.

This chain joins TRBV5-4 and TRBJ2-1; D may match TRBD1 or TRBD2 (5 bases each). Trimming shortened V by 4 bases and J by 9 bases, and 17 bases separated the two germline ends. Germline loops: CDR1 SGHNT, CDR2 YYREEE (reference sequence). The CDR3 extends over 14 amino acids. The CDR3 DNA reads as TGTGCCAGCAGCCGCAGTCAGGGCGAGGGTGAGCAGTTCTTC. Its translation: CASSRSQGEGEQFF.

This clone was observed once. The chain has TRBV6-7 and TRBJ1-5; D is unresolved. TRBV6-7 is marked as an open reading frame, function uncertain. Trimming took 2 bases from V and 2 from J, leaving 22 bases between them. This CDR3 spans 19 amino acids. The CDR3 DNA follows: TGTGCCAGCAGTTACGCCGGGGAAGGACGGACTGGGTGCAATCAGCCCCAGCATTTT. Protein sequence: CASSYAGEGRTGCNQPQHF.